Ten or more counts support the clone carrying this T cell receptor (beta chain). Its specificity is not known. The source of the sample is a study of shared clonotypes between healthy human individuals. The overall study: For every donor, three CD4 naive, three CD4 memory, two CD8 naive and one CD8 memory plates were used.

Study-level results: In having few donors, the study represented limited genetic and exposure-history diversity.

Method: immunoSEQ multiplex PCR; TCRdb's copy keeps in-frame clones and lacks some. This sample has about 1 million clones; about 84% occur once, and the top ten carry about 0.52%. The source material was memory CD4+ T cells from PBMCs. The subset was: CD45RA-negative fraction. This receptor was taken from a young man in good health. Some clones in this sample may be carry-over from other donors' samples.

Written as DNA, the CDR3 is TGTGCCAGTAGTTCGAGACGGGTATGGAGCTATGGCTACACCTTC. This sequence encodes CASSSRRVWSYGYTF. This rearrangement joins TRBV19 to TRBJ1-2; no reliable D call. Germline CDR1 is LNHDA and CDR2 is SQIVND (reference sequence). Trimming cost V 5 bases and J 4 bases, with 17 bases left between them. The CDR3 is 15 amino acids.